This T cell receptor (beta chain) was captured in a study of beta chain features in type 1 diabetes (dated 2018 in TCRdb). Regarding the complete study: Patients and healthy donors did not differ in mean age, gender distribution, total cell number or subset yield. A total of about 100,000,000 sorted cells were examined across all samples, and RNA yield correlated strongly with the number of cells per subset. In the study, TCRB repertoires of sorted circulating CD4+ T cell subsets from recently diagnosed type 1 diabetes patients were compared with those of matched healthy donors. Naive and central memory subsets were obtained from all 30 or so donors, but regulatory and stem cell-like memory subsets were isolated from only 8 patients and 8 healthy donors. Overall study outcomes, separate from this receptor: Naive, central memory and regulatory TCRB repertoires appeared to be more alike among patients than among healthy donors. Type 1 diabetes patients showed a moderate but significant shortening of TCRB CDR3 length in all four CD4+ subsets. Sequencing cDNA rather than genomic DNA could over-represent highly expressing activated cells, although activation and CD3 levels did not differ between groups. At VDJ recombination sites, type 1 diabetes patients had fewer insertions and more deleted nucleotides, which implies abnormalities in thymic rearrangement. Because small numbers of individuals were included in the HLA sub-analyses, any influence of HLA type on TCRB rearrangement was left unresolved. PCR may preferentially amplify shorter templates, but because patient and control samples were amplified and corrected together, any resulting skew would affect both groups equally.

This clone was detected only a few times. Its specific antigen is unknown. Base qualities were left out, and no much larger clone turns up one base away. A single peripheral blood draw of around 0.11 L on average was collected from each donor into heparinised tubes. A BD FACSAria II and a panel including CD45RO, CCR7, CD25, CD127, CD95 and CD27 were used to sort naive, central memory, regulatory and stem cell-like memory CD4+ T cells. A purity above 95% was achieved for all sorted populations. PBMCs were isolated right away by Lymphoprep density gradient centrifugation and were stained directly, without culture. So that batch effects would be minimized, each experiment stained and sorted samples in pairs, pairing one healthy donor with one patient. All of the isolated RNA was reverse transcribed with the High Capacity cDNA Reverse Transcription Kit, so expressed TCRB transcripts were sequenced. Deep immunoSEQ sequencing was applied to naive, central memory and regulatory T cell samples, giving an average of about 3.6 million total reads per sample. Sorted cells were lysed in RLT buffer, and RNA was extracted using DNase-treated RNeasy Micro or Mini kits according to cell number. Each cell subset was processed on its own to prevent cross-contamination, while patient and healthy donor samples were processed together. Using the immunoSEQ multiplex PCR, TCRB sequences were amplified from cDNA into 87-bp fragments spanning the CDR3 region. Amplicons were sequenced on the Illumina HiSeq platform. As for the authors' bioinformatics: Synthetic template baselines were used to correct PCR bias computationally, reads within Hamming distance 2 were collapsed, and singletons that could not be merged were discarded. Reads were aligned to IMGT to assign V, D and J genes, CDR3 length, and insertions or deletions at six rearrangement sites. Clonotype counts were normalized to sorted cell number within each subset before computing true diversity and Gini coefficients with the tcR R package. The overlap coefficient, calculated on TCRB nucleotide sequences, was used to measure repertoire sharing. Out-of-frame TCRB sequences from naive cells were analyzed as a proxy for the pre-selection repertoire. TCRdb obtained this table from immuneACCESS and retained in-frame rearrangements with V and J assigned. These tables miss some clones; where compared with another copy, unresolved V genes account for less than half of the shortfall, and the remainder is unexplained. The V and J calls and clone size are taken from that table; D and trimming were inferred from the DNA. For this sample there are approximately 260,000 clones; approximately 25% appear just once. Around 0.013% of the sample rests with the top ten.

Source material: naive CD4+ T cells from blood. This specimen's cell subset or site label, interpreted: true naive CD4+ T cells. The receptor was isolated from a woman aged 25 to 39 with type 1 diabetes.

The CDR3 region reads CSVGQGTEAFF. The bases are TGCAGCGTAGGACAGGGCACTGAAGCTTTCTTT. The chain is made from TRBV29-1 and TRBJ1-1; 8 of the junction bases match TRBD1. Trimming leaves V shorter by 6 bases and J shorter by 4 bases, with the junction holding 1 base beyond the gene matches. Its CDR3 holds 11 amino acids, cysteine through phenylalanine. The DNA shown is the 33-base CDR3, in frame from base 1. The germline V gene yields SQVTM for CDR1 and ANQGSEA for CDR2. Beyond the CDR3, the reference TRBV29-1 and TRBJ1-1 genes provide the residues; the full variable domain reads: SAVISQKPSRDICQRGTSLTIQCQVDSQVTMMFWYRQQPGQSLTLIATANQGSEATYESGFVIDKFPISRPNLTFSTLTVSNMSPEDSSIYLCSVGQGTEAFFGQGTRLTVV.